This T cell receptor (beta chain) was identified in a study of CD8+ T cells in alopecia areata. Regarding the study as a whole: Elevated clonality characterized lesional scalp relative to normal scalp, particularly in alopecia totalis/universalis.

Treatment described: oral pan-JAK inhibitor, 5-10 mg twice daily. This CDR3 has 16 residues. The germline CDR1 and CDR2 sequences are SGHNT and YYREEE (reference sequence). The V and J ends lost 5 bases and 4 bases, in that order; junction bases with no gene match: 9. Concerning this clone itself: Its target is unknown.

Extracted RNA was reverse transcribed into cDNA, the sequencing template. Produced via immunoSEQ multiplex PCR; TCRdb's table is partial and in-frame only. The data show approximately 200,000 clones, 50% to 60% seen once. This sample comprised CD4+ T cells sorted from blood, obtained at week 4, from a patient treated with tofacitinib. The chain is built from TRBV5-4 and TRBJ2-1; 10 nucleotides align to TRBD1. This clonotype originated in a human donor with alopecia areata. The CDR3 reads CASRERPGQGYNEQFF. CDR3 coding DNA: TGTGCCAGCAGGGAGAGGCCGGGACAGGGGTACAATGAGCAGTTCTTC.